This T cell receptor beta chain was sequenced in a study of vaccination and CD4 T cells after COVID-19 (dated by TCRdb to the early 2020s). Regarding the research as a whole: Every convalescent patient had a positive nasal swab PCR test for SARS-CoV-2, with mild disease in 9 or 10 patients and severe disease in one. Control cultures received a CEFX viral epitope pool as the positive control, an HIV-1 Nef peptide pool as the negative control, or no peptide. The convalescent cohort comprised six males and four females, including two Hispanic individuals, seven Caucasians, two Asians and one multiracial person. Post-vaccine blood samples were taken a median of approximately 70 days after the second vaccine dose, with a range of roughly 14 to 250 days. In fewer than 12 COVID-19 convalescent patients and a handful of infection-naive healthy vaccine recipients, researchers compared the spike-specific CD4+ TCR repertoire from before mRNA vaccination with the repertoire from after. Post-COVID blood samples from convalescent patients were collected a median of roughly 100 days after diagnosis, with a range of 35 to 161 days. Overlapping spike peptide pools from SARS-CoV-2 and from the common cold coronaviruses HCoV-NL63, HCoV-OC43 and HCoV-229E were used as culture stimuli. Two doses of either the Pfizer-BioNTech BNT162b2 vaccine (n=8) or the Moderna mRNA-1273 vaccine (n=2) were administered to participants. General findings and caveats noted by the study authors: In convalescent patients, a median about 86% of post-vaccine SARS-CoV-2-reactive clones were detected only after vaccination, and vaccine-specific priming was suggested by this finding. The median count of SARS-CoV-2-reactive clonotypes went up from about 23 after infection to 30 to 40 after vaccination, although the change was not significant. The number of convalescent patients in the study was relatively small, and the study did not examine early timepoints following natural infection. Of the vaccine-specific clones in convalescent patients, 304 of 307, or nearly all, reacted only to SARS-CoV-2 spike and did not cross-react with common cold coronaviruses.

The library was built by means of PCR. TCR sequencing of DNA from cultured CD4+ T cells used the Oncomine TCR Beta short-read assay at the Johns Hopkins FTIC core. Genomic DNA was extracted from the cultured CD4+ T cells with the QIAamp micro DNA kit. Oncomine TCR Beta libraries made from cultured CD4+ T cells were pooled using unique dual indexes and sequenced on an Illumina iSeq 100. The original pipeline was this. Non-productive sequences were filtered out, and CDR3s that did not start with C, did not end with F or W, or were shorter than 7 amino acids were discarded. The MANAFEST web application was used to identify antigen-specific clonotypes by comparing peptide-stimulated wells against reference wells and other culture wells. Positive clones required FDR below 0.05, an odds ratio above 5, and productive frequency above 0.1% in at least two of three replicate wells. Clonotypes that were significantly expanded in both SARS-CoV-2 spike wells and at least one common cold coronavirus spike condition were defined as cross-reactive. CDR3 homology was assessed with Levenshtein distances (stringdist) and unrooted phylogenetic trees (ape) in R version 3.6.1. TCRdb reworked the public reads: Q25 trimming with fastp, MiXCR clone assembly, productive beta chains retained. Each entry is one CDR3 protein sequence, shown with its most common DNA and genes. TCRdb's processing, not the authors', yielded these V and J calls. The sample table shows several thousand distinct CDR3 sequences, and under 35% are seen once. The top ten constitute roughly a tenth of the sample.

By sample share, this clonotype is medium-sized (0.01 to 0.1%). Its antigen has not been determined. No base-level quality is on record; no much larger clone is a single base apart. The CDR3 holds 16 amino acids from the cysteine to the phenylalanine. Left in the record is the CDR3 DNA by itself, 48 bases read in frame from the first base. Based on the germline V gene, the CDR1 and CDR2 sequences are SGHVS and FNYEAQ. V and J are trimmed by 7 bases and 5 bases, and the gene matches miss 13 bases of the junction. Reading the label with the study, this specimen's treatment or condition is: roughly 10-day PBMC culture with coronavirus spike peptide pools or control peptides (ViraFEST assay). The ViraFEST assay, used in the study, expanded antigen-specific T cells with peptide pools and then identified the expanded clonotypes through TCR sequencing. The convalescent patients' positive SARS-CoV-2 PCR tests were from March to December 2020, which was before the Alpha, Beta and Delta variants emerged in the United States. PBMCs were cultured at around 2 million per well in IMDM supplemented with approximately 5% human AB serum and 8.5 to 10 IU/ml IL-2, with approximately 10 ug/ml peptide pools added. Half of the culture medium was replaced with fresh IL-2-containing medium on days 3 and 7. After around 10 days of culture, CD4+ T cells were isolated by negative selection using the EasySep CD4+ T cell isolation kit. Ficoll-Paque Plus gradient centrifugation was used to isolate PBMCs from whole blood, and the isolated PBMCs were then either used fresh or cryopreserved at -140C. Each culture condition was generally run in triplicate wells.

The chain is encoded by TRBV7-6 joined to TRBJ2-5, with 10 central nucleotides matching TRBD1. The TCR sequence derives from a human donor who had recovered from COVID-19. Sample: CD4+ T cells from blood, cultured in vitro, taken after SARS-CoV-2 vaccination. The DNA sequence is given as TGTGCCAGCACCCCGGACAGGGGGGACAGTAGCGAGACCCAGTACTTC. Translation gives CASTPDRGDSSETQYF. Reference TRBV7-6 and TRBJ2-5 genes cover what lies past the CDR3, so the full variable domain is GAGVSQSPRYKVTKRGQDVALRCDPISGHVSLYWYRQALGQGPEFLTYFNYEAQQDKSGLPNDRFSAERPEGSISTLTIQRTEQRDSAMYRCASTPDRGDSSETQYFGPGTRLLVL.